A selection of T cell receptor beta chains follows, all from one sample in a study of T-cell reconstitution after alpha-beta-depleted transplantation in children. MiXCR, run by TCRdb on the PCR reads, gives a single entry per CDR3 protein. Of about 610,000 distinct CDR3 sequences listed, 27% are singletons. The sample consisted of PBMCs, taken before TCRalphabeta/CD19-depleted stem cell transplant. These receptors all come from a boy in the first two years of life with Wiskott-Aldrich syndrome, due to receive a stem cell transplant. Each CDR3 is given with its conserved first and last residue. Each record gives: J gene, clone size, V gene, D gene, CDR3 protein, CDR3 DNA. The D gene is left open where the match is weak. Clone size is not always given. Where it is, it says once, few, many or a class for expanded clones.

>TRBJ2-7|few|TRBV20-1|TRBD1
CSARRRGQGPSYEQYF
TGCAGTGCGCGTAGAAGGGGACAGGGCCCCTCCTACGAGCAGTACTTC
>TRBJ2-5|few|TRBV7-8|TRBD2
CASSISGSGETQYF
TGTGCCAGCAGCATTAGCGGGTCTGGGGAGACCCAGTACTTC
>TRBJ2-3|NA|TRBV7-2|NA
CASSSNPSLTDTQYF
TGTGCCAGCAGCTCCAACCCGTCCCTAACCGATACGCAGTATTTT
>TRBJ1-1|NA|TRBV5-5|NA
CASSSPGAGDMNTEAFF
TGTGCCAGCAGCTCACCCGGGGCAGGGGACATGAACACTGAAGCTTTCTTT
>TRBJ2-1|few|TRBV20-1|TRBD2
CSAPTSGRGNEQFF
TGCAGTGCGCCGACTAGCGGGAGAGGAAATGAGCAGTTCTTC
>TRBJ2-1|few|TRBV2|TRBD2
CASSEHRLAGYSSYNEQFF
TGTGCCAGCAGTGAACACCGACTAGCGGGATATAGCTCCTACAATGAGCAGTTCTTC
>TRBJ2-3|NA|TRBV27|TRBD2
CASSLLAGFSGTQYF
TGTGCCAGCAGTTTACTAGCGGGGTTCAGTGGTACGCAGTATTTT
>TRBJ2-1|few|TRBV10-3|TRBD2
CAISGVSGPGDEQFF
TGTGCCATCAGTGGGGTTAGCGGGCCAGGAGATGAGCAGTTCTTC
>TRBJ2-7|few|TRBV10-3|TRBD2
CAISPLAGPYEQYF
TGTGCCATCAGTCCTTTAGCGGGGCCCTACGAGCAGTACTTC
>TRBJ1-2|few|TRBV5-1|TRBD1
CASSPRGYYGYTF
TGCGCCAGCAGCCCCAGGGGGTACTATGGCTACACCTTC
>TRBJ2-4|few|TRBV5-1|TRBD2
CASSSGLAGGRGNDIQYF
TGCGCCAGCAGCTCCGGACTAGCGGGAGGCCGGGGGAATGACATTCAGTACTTC
>TRBJ2-1|few|TRBV28|NA
CASQLARHYNEQFF
TGTGCCAGCCAGCTAGCGAGGCATTACAATGAGCAGTTCTTC
>TRBJ2-3|few|TRBV20-1|NA
CSASVSGTDTQYF
TGCAGTGCTAGTGTCAGCGGCACAGATACGCAGTATTTT
>TRBJ2-1|few|TRBV6-1|TRBD2
CASRDSGSPHNEQFF
TGTGCCAGCAGGGATAGCGGGAGTCCCCACAATGAGCAGTTCTTC
>TRBJ2-3|few|TRBV5-1|NA
CASSLRPDSAADTQYF
TGCGCCAGCAGCTTGAGACCCGACAGCGCCGCGGATACGCAGTATTTT
>TRBJ2-1|NA|TRBV2|NA
CASSDATTSHLYNEQFF
TGTGCCAGCAGTGATGCAACCACTAGTCATCTTTACAATGAGCAGTTCTTC
>TRBJ2-7|few|TRBV5-1|NA
CASSLLSASEQYF
TGCGCCAGCAGCTTGTTATCGGCGAGTGAGCAGTACTTC
>TRBJ2-2|NA|TRBV6-2/TRBV6-3|TRBD2
CASSRTSGSANTGELFF
TGTGCCAGCAGTAGGACTAGCGGGAGCGCGAACACCGGGGAGCTGTTTTTT
>TRBJ2-3|NA|TRBV5-1|TRBD1
CASSLQDRGDTQYF
TGCGCCAGCAGCTTGCAGGACAGGGGGGATACGCAGTATTTT
>TRBJ2-1|many|TRBV14|NA
CASSRSGRSSYNEQFF
TGCGCCAGCAGCAGGAGCGGGCGGAGCTCCTACAATGAGCAGTTCTTC
>TRBJ2-1|NA|TRBV12-3/TRBV12-4|NA
CASSNRADSYNEQFF
TGTGCCAGCAGTAATAGGGCGGACTCCTACAATGAGCAGTTCTTC
>TRBJ2-5|few|TRBV9|TRBD2
CASSRTRQETQYF
TGTGCCAGCAGCCGGACTAGACAAGAGACCCAGTACTTC
>TRBJ2-1|NA|TRBV11-2|NA
CASSLDLDGNEQFF
TGTGCCAGCAGCTTAGATCTGGACGGCAATGAGCAGTTCTTC
>TRBJ1-1|NA|TRBV29-1|NA
CSVERTQNTEAFF
TGCAGCGTTGAGAGGACACAGAACACTGAAGCTTTCTTT
>TRBJ2-4|NA|TRBV3-1|NA
CASSQETRKNIQYF
TGTGCCAGCAGCCAAGAGACGAGGAAAAACATTCAGTACTTC
>TRBJ2-2|NA|TRBV19|NA
CASSTRTANTGELFF
TGTGCCAGTAGTACCCGGACCGCGAACACCGGGGAGCTGTTTTTT
>TRBJ2-2|few|TRBV10-3|TRBD2
CAIAGTSYTGELFF
TGTGCCATCGCCGGGACTAGCTATACCGGGGAGCTGTTTTTT
>TRBJ2-1|once|TRBV24-1|NA
CATSDPGRQNEQFF
TGTGCCACCAGTGATCCGGGACGGCAAAATGAGCAGTTCTTC
>TRBJ2-7|NA|TRBV27|NA
CASSLSWQDSYEQYF
TGTGCCAGCAGTTTATCTTGGCAGGACTCCTACGAGCAGTACTTC
>TRBJ2-2|few|TRBV15|NA
CATSRPNAPPAVRVDTGELFF
TGTGCCACCAGCAGACCAAACGCGCCCCCGGCGGTCCGAGTTGACACCGGGGAGCTGTTTTTT
>TRBJ1-1|few|TRBV7-2|NA
CASSPYGREAFF
TGTGCCAGCAGCCCCTACGGGCGTGAAGCTTTCTTT
>TRBJ2-5|NA|TRBV5-1|NA
CASSWDFQETQYF
TGCGCCAGCAGCTGGGACTTCCAAGAGACCCAGTACTTC
>TRBJ2-3|NA|TRBV29-1|TRBD1
CSVRQGPTQYF
TGCAGCGTAAGACAGGGACCAACGCAGTATTTT
>TRBJ2-1|few|TRBV3-1|TRBD2
CASSPQPGLDNNEQFF
TGTGCCAGCAGCCCCCAGCCGGGACTAGATAATAATGAGCAGTTCTTC
>TRBJ2-1|NA|TRBV20-1|NA
CSARKNEQFF
TGCAGTGCTAGGAAGAATGAGCAGTTCTTC
>TRBJ2-7|few|TRBV3-1|TRBD2
CASKRSGGTYEQYF
TGTGCCAGCAAAAGAAGCGGGGGGACCTACGAGCAGTACTTC
>TRBJ2-5|few|TRBV20-1|NA
CSASQGETQYF
TGCAGTGCTAGTCAAGGGGAGACCCAGTACTTC
>TRBJ2-7|NA|TRBV5-1|NA
CASSRQVSSYEQYF
TGCGCCAGCAGCCGACAGGTGAGCTCCTACGAGCAGTACTTC
>TRBJ2-2|NA|TRBV12-3/TRBV12-4|TRBD2
CASSQIFGAGGTGELFF
TGTGCCAGCAGCCAAATATTTGGAGCGGGAGGGACCGGGGAGCTGTTTTTT
>TRBJ2-1|few|TRBV5-1|TRBD2
CASNSGRDNEQFF
TGCGCCAGCAATAGCGGGAGGGACAATGAGCAGTTCTTC
>TRBJ2-7|NA|TRBV18|NA
CASSPVRDASYEQYF
TGTGCCAGCTCACCCGTGCGGGATGCCTCCTACGAGCAGTACTTC
>TRBJ2-7|few|TRBV10-3|NA
CAISVGGMGYEQYF
TGTGCCATCAGCGTTGGCGGGATGGGCTACGAGCAGTACTTC
>TRBJ2-7|NA|TRBV18|TRBD1
CASSPSRDREQYF
TGTGCCAGCTCACCTTCCCGGGACAGGGAACAGTACTTC
>TRBJ1-1|NA|TRBV2|TRBD1
CASSGQGGHNTEAFF
TGTGCCAGCAGTGGACAGGGGGGTCATAACACTGAAGCTTTCTTT
>TRBJ2-2|NA|TRBV20-1|TRBD2
CSATGTSPTGELFF
TGCAGTGCCACAGGGACTAGCCCCACCGGGGAGCTGTTTTTT
>TRBJ2-7|NA|TRBV5-6|NA
CASSLGAQARPLEQYF
TGTGCCAGCAGCCTGGGGGCCCAGGCACGGCCTCTAGAGCAGTACTTC
>TRBJ2-7|few|TRBV5-1|NA
CASSRLAERFSYEQYF
TGCGCCAGCAGCCGACTTGCGGAACGGTTCTCCTACGAGCAGTACTTC
>TRBJ2-7|few|TRBV27|NA
CASSLYPAYEQYF
TGTGCCAGCAGTTTATATCCAGCCTACGAGCAGTACTTC
>TRBJ2-4|few|TRBV6-5|TRBD1
CASSYSGQGNIQYF
TGTGCCAGCAGTTACTCGGGACAGGGAAACATTCAGTACTTC
>TRBJ2-7|few|TRBV5-1|TRBD2
CASSLGLAGSSEQYF
TGCGCCAGCAGCTTGGGACTAGCGGGATCAAGCGAGCAGTACTTC
>TRBJ1-1|NA|TRBV27|NA
CASSWREKNTEAFF
TGTGCCAGCAGTTGGAGGGAGAAAAACACTGAAGCTTTCTTT
>TRBJ1-2|NA|TRBV24-1|TRBD1
CATSDSQQGENYGYTF
TGTGCCACCAGTGATTCCCAACAGGGGGAGAACTATGGCTACACCTTC
>TRBJ2-7|NA|TRBV5-1|NA
CASSLEQGEQYF
TGCGCCAGCAGCTTGGAGCAGGGCGAGCAGTACTTC
>TRBJ1-1|NA|TRBV6-5|NA
CASSYGPGNTEAFF
TGTGCCAGCAGTTACGGTCCAGGGAACACTGAAGCTTTCTTT
>TRBJ2-1|NA|TRBV24-1|NA
CATSDLDEQFF
TGTGCCACCAGTGATTTAGATGAGCAGTTCTTC
>TRBJ1-2|NA|TRBV11-2|NA
CASSPSGRAGYTF
TGTGCCAGCAGCCCCAGTGGCAGGGCCGGCTACACCTTC
>TRBJ2-2|few|TRBV12-3/TRBV12-4|NA
CASSFQGSGELFF
TGTGCCAGCAGTTTTCAGGGTTCCGGGGAGCTGTTTTTT
>TRBJ2-7|few|TRBV5-1|TRBD1
CASSLVGGWDRSNEQYF
TGCGCCAGCAGCTTGGTAGGGGGCTGGGATCGAAGTAACGAGCAGTACTTC
>TRBJ2-5|NA|TRBV20-1|NA
CSAAGHYQETQYF
TGCAGTGCCGCGGGACACTACCAAGAGACCCAGTACTTC